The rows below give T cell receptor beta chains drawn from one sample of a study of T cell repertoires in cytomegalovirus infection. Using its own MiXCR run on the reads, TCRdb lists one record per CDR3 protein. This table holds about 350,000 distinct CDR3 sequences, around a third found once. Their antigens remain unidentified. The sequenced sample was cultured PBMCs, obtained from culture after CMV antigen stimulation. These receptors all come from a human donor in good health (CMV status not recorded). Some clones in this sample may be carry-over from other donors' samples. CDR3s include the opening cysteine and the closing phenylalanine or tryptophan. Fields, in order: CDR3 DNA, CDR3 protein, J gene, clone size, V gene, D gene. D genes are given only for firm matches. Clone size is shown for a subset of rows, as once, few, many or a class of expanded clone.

CDR3 DNA: TGTGCCAGCAGGTCGACAGGGGCTGATGGCTACACCTTC; CDR3 protein: CASRSTGADGYTF; J gene: TRBJ1-2; clone size: NA; V gene: TRBV27; D gene: TRBD1
CDR3 DNA: TGTGCCAGCAGTCCCGGACTAGACGTAGATGAGCAGTTCTTC; CDR3 protein: CASSPGLDVDEQFF; J gene: TRBJ2-1; clone size: many; V gene: TRBV6-2/TRBV6-3; D gene: TRBD2
CDR3 DNA: TGTGCCAGCAGCTTAATTGGCGGGAGAAGCACAGATACGCAGTATTTT; CDR3 protein: CASSLIGGRSTDTQYF; J gene: TRBJ2-3; clone size: NA; V gene: TRBV7-9; D gene: TRBD2
CDR3 DNA: TGTGCCAGCAGCTTTCTAGCGGGAGTGGTCCACAATGAGCAGTTCTTC; CDR3 protein: CASSFLAGVVHNEQFF; J gene: TRBJ2-1; clone size: NA; V gene: TRBV7-2; D gene: TRBD2
CDR3 DNA: TGTGCTAGTGGTCGGGGACAGCCTCGCACAGATACGCAGTATTTT; CDR3 protein: CASGRGQPRTDTQYF; J gene: TRBJ2-3; clone size: NA; V gene: TRBV12-5; D gene: TRBD1
CDR3 DNA: TGTGCCAGCAGTTATCCCTTCGCAGGGGTTGGCTACACCTTC; CDR3 protein: CASSYPFAGVGYTF; J gene: TRBJ1-2; clone size: NA; V gene: TRBV6-2/TRBV6-3; D gene: NA
CDR3 DNA: TGTGCTAGTGGTTTCGCTGGGGGGGGCACCGGGGAGCTGTTTTTT; CDR3 protein: CASGFAGGGTGELFF; J gene: TRBJ2-2; clone size: NA; V gene: TRBV12-5; D gene: TRBD2
CDR3 DNA: TGTGCCAGCAGCATAACTAGCGGGAGCAACCCCAATGAGCAGTTCTTC; CDR3 protein: CASSITSGSNPNEQFF; J gene: TRBJ2-1; clone size: NA; V gene: TRBV7-9; D gene: TRBD2
CDR3 DNA: TGTGCCAGCAGTACCCCCGCAGCCTCGCGCAATCAGCCCCAGCATTTT; CDR3 protein: CASSTPAASRNQPQHF; J gene: TRBJ1-5; clone size: NA; V gene: TRBV6-2/TRBV6-3; D gene: NA
CDR3 DNA: TGTGCCAGCAGTTTAGACACCAGCTCCTACAATGAGCAGTTCTTC; CDR3 protein: CASSLDTSSYNEQFF; J gene: TRBJ2-1; clone size: NA; V gene: TRBV12-3/TRBV12-4; D gene: NA
CDR3 DNA: TGTGCCAGCAGTTTTGGCGGGCACGGAGAGACCCAGTACTTC; CDR3 protein: CASSFGGHGETQYF; J gene: TRBJ2-5; clone size: NA; V gene: TRBV6-1; D gene: NA
CDR3 DNA: TGTGCCAGCAGCTTAGTGGGACAGGCGAACACTGAAGCTTTCTTT; CDR3 protein: CASSLVGQANTEAFF; J gene: TRBJ1-1; clone size: many; V gene: TRBV7-2; D gene: TRBD1
CDR3 DNA: TGTGCCAGCAGCAAACCGGGACGGACCTCTGGGGCCAACGTCCTGACTTTC; CDR3 protein: CASSKPGRTSGANVLTF; J gene: TRBJ2-6; clone size: NA; V gene: TRBV5-6; D gene: NA
CDR3 DNA: TGTGCCAGCAGTTACGACGGACCGAACACTGAAGCTTTCTTT; CDR3 protein: CASSYDGPNTEAFF; J gene: TRBJ1-1; clone size: NA; V gene: TRBV6-5; D gene: NA
CDR3 DNA: TGTGCCAGCAGCTTAGGACCGGGGAGGGGCACAGATACGCAGTATTTT; CDR3 protein: CASSLGPGRGTDTQYF; J gene: TRBJ2-3; clone size: NA; V gene: TRBV7-2; D gene: TRBD2
CDR3 DNA: TGTGCCAGCAGCCCTGGGACTAGCGGGGCATACGAGCAGTACTTC; CDR3 protein: CASSPGTSGAYEQYF; J gene: TRBJ2-7; clone size: NA; V gene: TRBV3-1; D gene: TRBD2
CDR3 DNA: TGTGCCAGCAGTTACTCGCTCCCTGGGACAGGGTATGGCTACACCTTC; CDR3 protein: CASSYSLPGTGYGYTF; J gene: TRBJ1-2; clone size: NA; V gene: TRBV6-5; D gene: TRBD1
CDR3 DNA: TGTGCCAGCAGTTTGGGGACTAGCGGGAGAGGAGATACGCAGTATTTT; CDR3 protein: CASSLGTSGRGDTQYF; J gene: TRBJ2-3; clone size: NA; V gene: TRBV6-5; D gene: TRBD2
CDR3 DNA: TGTGCCAGTAGAACTCGGGTTGTGACCGATGAGCAGTTCTTC; CDR3 protein: CASRTRVVTDEQFF; J gene: TRBJ2-1; clone size: NA; V gene: TRBV19; D gene: NA
CDR3 DNA: TGTGCCAGCAGCCAATCCTCTGCCCCCTCAGGGGGGGAGCAGTACTTC; CDR3 protein: CASSQSSAPSGGEQYF; J gene: TRBJ2-7; clone size: NA; V gene: TRBV4-2; D gene: NA
CDR3 DNA: TGCGCCAGCAGCTCCACGGCCAGGGGTGGCGAAGCTTTCTTT; CDR3 protein: CASSSTARGGEAFF; J gene: TRBJ1-1; clone size: NA; V gene: TRBV5-1; D gene: NA
CDR3 DNA: TGTGCCAGCAGCCCTACAGGACCGGGGGCCCAGTACTTC; CDR3 protein: CASSPTGPGAQYF; J gene: TRBJ2-5; clone size: many; V gene: TRBV12-3/TRBV12-4; D gene: NA
CDR3 DNA: TGTGCCAGCAGCTTAATCAGTTCCTTTTCGTCAGATACGCAGTATTTT; CDR3 protein: CASSLISSFSSDTQYF; J gene: TRBJ2-3; clone size: NA; V gene: TRBV7-2; D gene: NA
CDR3 DNA: TGCAGTGCTAGAGATCGGGGTCAGGGCGGTGAAGTAGGTGAAAAACTGTTTTTT; CDR3 protein: CSARDRGQGGEVGEKLFF; J gene: TRBJ1-4; clone size: NA; V gene: TRBV20-1; D gene: NA
CDR3 DNA: TGTGCCAGCCAAGGACAGGACCTTGATGGCTACACCTTC; CDR3 protein: CASQGQDLDGYTF; J gene: TRBJ1-2; clone size: few; V gene: TRBV12-3/TRBV12-4; D gene: TRBD1
CDR3 DNA: TGTGCCAGCAAAAGATCCCCAGACGCGCAGTATTTT; CDR3 protein: CASKRSPDAQYF; J gene: TRBJ2-3; clone size: NA; V gene: TRBV7-6; D gene: NA
CDR3 DNA: TGTGCCAGCAACCCGGTTGGAAAGGGGCCTGGAAACACCATATATTTT; CDR3 protein: CASNPVGKGPGNTIYF; J gene: TRBJ1-3; clone size: NA; V gene: TRBV28; D gene: NA
CDR3 DNA: TGTGCCAGTAGTATACAGGGGCCGACCTACGAGCAGTACTTC; CDR3 protein: CASSIQGPTYEQYF; J gene: TRBJ2-7; clone size: NA; V gene: TRBV19; D gene: NA
CDR3 DNA: TGTGCCAGTAGTATTGAGCTAGCGGGAGGGTACGGCTACAATGAGCAGTTCTTC; CDR3 protein: CASSIELAGGYGYNEQFF; J gene: TRBJ2-1; clone size: few; V gene: TRBV19; D gene: TRBD2
CDR3 DNA: TGTGCCAGCAGCCCCGAGCATAGGACTAGCGGGAGTAACGAGCAGTACTTC; CDR3 protein: CASSPEHRTSGSNEQYF; J gene: TRBJ2-7; clone size: NA; V gene: TRBV14; D gene: TRBD2
CDR3 DNA: TGCAGTGCTAGGGTGGGGGCTCCGGACAATGAGCAGTTCTTC; CDR3 protein: CSARVGAPDNEQFF; J gene: TRBJ2-1; clone size: NA; V gene: TRBV20-1; D gene: NA
CDR3 DNA: TGTGCCAGCAGTTACTCGGTTGACAACGCCCATGGCTACACCTTC; CDR3 protein: CASSYSVDNAHGYTF; J gene: TRBJ1-2; clone size: NA; V gene: TRBV6-6; D gene: NA
CDR3 DNA: TGTGCCAGCAGCTTCTTCGCAGCACTGAACACTGAAGCTTTCTTT; CDR3 protein: CASSFFAALNTEAFF; J gene: TRBJ1-1; clone size: few; V gene: TRBV7-4; D gene: NA
CDR3 DNA: TGTGCCAGCAGTTTTGAGGACGATCAGCCCCAGCATTTT; CDR3 protein: CASSFEDDQPQHF; J gene: TRBJ1-5; clone size: NA; V gene: TRBV28; D gene: NA
CDR3 DNA: TGTGCCAGCAGCTCTGGTGGCGGGAGGTCCTACAATGAGCAGTTCTTC; CDR3 protein: CASSSGGGRSYNEQFF; J gene: TRBJ2-1; clone size: NA; V gene: TRBV7-6; D gene: TRBD2
CDR3 DNA: TGCAGCGTTCGGCTAGCGGGATCCACAGATACGCAGTATTTT; CDR3 protein: CSVRLAGSTDTQYF; J gene: TRBJ2-3; clone size: few; V gene: TRBV29-1; D gene: TRBD2
CDR3 DNA: TGTGCCAGCAGCTTATGGGCAGGCGAAGAGGCTGAAGCTTTCTTT; CDR3 protein: CASSLWAGEEAEAFF; J gene: TRBJ1-1; clone size: NA; V gene: TRBV7-8; D gene: NA
CDR3 DNA: TGTGCCAGCAGTTCCCGGGGACCTAGCACAGATACGCAGTATTTT; CDR3 protein: CASSSRGPSTDTQYF; J gene: TRBJ2-3; clone size: NA; V gene: TRBV12-3/TRBV12-4; D gene: NA
CDR3 DNA: TGTGCCAGCAGCTCCTTTAACGAATTTCACAGGTCCTCGGTGTCTGGAAACACCATATATTTT; CDR3 protein: CASSSFNEFHRSSVSGNTIYF; J gene: TRBJ1-3; clone size: NA; V gene: TRBV7-6; D gene: NA
CDR3 DNA: TGTGCCAGTAGTATAGATACGGTCTATGAGCAGTTCTTC; CDR3 protein: CASSIDTVYEQFF; J gene: TRBJ2-1; clone size: NA; V gene: TRBV19; D gene: NA
CDR3 DNA: TGTGCCAGTTCGACTAGCGGCAAATCCTACAATGAGCAGTTCTTC; CDR3 protein: CASSTSGKSYNEQFF; J gene: TRBJ2-1; clone size: NA; V gene: TRBV7-9; D gene: TRBD2
CDR3 DNA: TGTGCCAGCGCATCGTCCACTGAAGCTTTCTTT; CDR3 protein: CASASSTEAFF; J gene: TRBJ1-1; clone size: NA; V gene: TRBV7-9; D gene: NA
CDR3 DNA: TGTGCCAGCAGCCCGTTAGCGGGCTATAATTACAATGAGCAGTTCTTC; CDR3 protein: CASSPLAGYNYNEQFF; J gene: TRBJ2-1; clone size: NA; V gene: TRBV7-2; D gene: TRBD2
CDR3 DNA: TGTGCCAGCAGCGGGGACTTGAGCTCCTACAATGAGCAGTTCTTC; CDR3 protein: CASSGDLSSYNEQFF; J gene: TRBJ2-1; clone size: NA; V gene: TRBV11-2; D gene: NA
CDR3 DNA: TGCAGTGCCTTTCGGACAGGGGAGTTGGGCACTGAAGCTTTCTTT; CDR3 protein: CSAFRTGELGTEAFF; J gene: TRBJ1-1; clone size: NA; V gene: TRBV20-1; D gene: TRBD1
CDR3 DNA: TGTGCCAGCAGCCCAGCCGGGACAGCTAATCAGCCCCAGCATTTT; CDR3 protein: CASSPAGTANQPQHF; J gene: TRBJ1-5; clone size: few; V gene: TRBV7-6; D gene: TRBD1
CDR3 DNA: TGTGCCAGCAGCCCGGGACAGGCTAATGGCTACACCTTC; CDR3 protein: CASSPGQANGYTF; J gene: TRBJ1-2; clone size: few; V gene: TRBV7-9; D gene: TRBD1
CDR3 DNA: TGTGCCAGCAGGACCGATGGCGGTGAAGCTTTCTTT; CDR3 protein: CASRTDGGEAFF; J gene: TRBJ1-1; clone size: few; V gene: TRBV12-3/TRBV12-4; D gene: NA
CDR3 DNA: TGCGCCAGCAGCCAGGGGGGATGGATTGAAAATGAGCAGTTCTTC; CDR3 protein: CASSQGGWIENEQFF; J gene: TRBJ2-1; clone size: NA; V gene: TRBV4-1; D gene: NA
CDR3 DNA: TGTGCCAGTAGTATAGATACCGACGCAACTAATGAAAAACTGTTTTTT; CDR3 protein: CASSIDTDATNEKLFF; J gene: TRBJ1-4; clone size: NA; V gene: TRBV19; D gene: NA
CDR3 DNA: TGTGCCAGCAGCCTCTCCGGGACTAATTCCTTCGTGGAGCAGTTCTTC; CDR3 protein: CASSLSGTNSFVEQFF; J gene: TRBJ2-1; clone size: few; V gene: TRBV11-1; D gene: TRBD2
CDR3 DNA: TGTGCCAGCAGCGTCGGACTAGCGTACACAGATACGCAGTATTTT; CDR3 protein: CASSVGLAYTDTQYF; J gene: TRBJ2-3; clone size: many; V gene: TRBV11-2; D gene: TRBD2
CDR3 DNA: TGTGCCAGCAGCGCGGTGGAGACCCAGTACTTC; CDR3 protein: CASSAVETQYF; J gene: TRBJ2-5; clone size: NA; V gene: TRBV7-2; D gene: NA